This TCR beta chain stems from a study of T-cell reconstitution after alpha-beta-depleted transplantation in children. There are a few counts of this clonotype. Antigen unknown. This sample's TCRbeta library carried unique molecular identifier barcodes. TCRdb used MiXCR to reprocess the PCR reads, holding one entry per CDR3 protein. The sample records approximately 1,000,000 distinct CDR3 sequences, about 31% being singletons. Study results and limitations: Where alpha-beta T cells came from about two months after transplant was reportedly several hundred expanded graft clones.

The specimen was PBMCs, mostly from graft donor cells, collected 360 days after TCRalphabeta/CD19-depleted stem cell transplant. This receptor was taken from a boy under two years old who had a stem cell transplant for SCID, so the T cells may come from the graft donor.

The CDR3 coding sequence is TGTGCCAGCAGCGTAGCTTACGGGGAACGGATCCGACAAACGTACTTC. Translated: CASSVAYGERIRQTYF. The chain couples TRBV9 to TRBJ2-7; D perhaps matches TRBD2 (5 bases). CDR1 SGDLS and CDR2 YYNGEE come from the germline V gene. The CDR3 spans 16 residues. The V end was cut by 0 bases, the J end by 12 bases, with 25 bases between.